Below, 15 T cell receptor beta chains from the same sample are listed, as sequenced in a study of cytomegalovirus exposure and HLA in healthy donors (dated by TCRdb to about 2017). To prepare the library, the immunoSEQ multiplex PCR assay was applied. TCRdb limited this immuneACCESS table to in-frame rearrangements with V and J called. A share of clones is missing; checked studies link under half to unresolved V genes, and the rest is unexplained. Here the sample has some 80,000 clones; 90% to 95% occur a single time. 0.6% to 0.7% of the sample is held by the ten biggest clonotypes. The specimen was PBMCs. These receptors all stem from a woman aged 18-29 years in good health and CMV-seronegative.

Turning to this clone: An end of the junction differs from the germline gene, which may be a read error. The chain couples TRBV11-2 to TRBJ2-7; 7 nucleotides match TRBD2. The CDR3 covers 15 residues. CDR1 and CDR2 (germline): SGHAT, FQNNGV. The CDR3 bases are TGTGCCAGCAGCTTAGATGGGATGGGGGTACGGCTAGCGGTCTTC. As protein: CASSLDGMGVRLAVF.

This chain links TRBV15 with TRBJ2-3, with TRBD2 identical over 8 bases. The CDR3 covers 14 residues. J was trimmed by 11 bases and V by 1 base; bases with no gene match: 8. Germline V gives CDR1 LNHNV, CDR2 YYDKDF (reference sequence). The CDR3 spells CATSRVGGAGEQYF. The CDR3 nucleotides are TGTGCCACCAGCAGAGTCGGGGGGGCTGGCGAGCAGTATTTT.

This chain uses TRBV28 with TRBJ2-7; a weak D match, TRBD2 (6 bases). Per the germline V gene, CDR1 is MDHEN and CDR2 is SYDVKM. The CDR3 sequence is 12 residues long. V gave up 5 bases and J gave up 4 bases, with 9 bases separating them. The chain's CDR3 is CASSTGGYEQYF. Here the CDR3 DNA reads TGTGCCAGCAGTACAGGAGGGTACGAGCAGTACTTC.

The chain recombines TRBV9 with TRBJ1-2; D is ambiguous. Trimming took 4 bases from V and 3 from J, leaving 13 bases between them. The CDR3 runs 14 residues. Germline CDR1 is SGDLS and CDR2 is YYNGEE. The CDR3 loop is CASSSQSGDYGYTF. Here the CDR3 DNA reads TGTGCCAGCAGCTCCCAGAGCGGAGACTATGGCTACACCTTC.

The genes are TRBV19 and TRBJ2-5; 10 bases match TRBD2. Unmatched junction bases numbered 8, after V lost 5 bases and J lost 2 bases. Germline loops: CDR1 LNHDA, CDR2 SQIVND (reference sequence). This CDR3 region has 16 residues. CDR3 nucleotide sequence: TGTGCCAGTAGTCCCCTCAGAGCGGGGGGGCAAGAGACCCAGTACTTC. Translating it yields CASSPLRAGGQETQYF.

The V and J genes are TRBV5-1 and TRBJ2-3; D possibly corresponds to TRBD2 (5 bases). CDR1 is SGHRS, CDR2 YFSETQ, per germline. V was pared by 1 base and J by 3 bases, with 6 bases between. This CDR3 region has 13 residues. CDR3 loop: CASSLRGTDTQYF. Here the CDR3 DNA reads TGCGCCAGCAGCTTGAGAGGGACAGATACGCAGTATTTT.

The chain links TRBV7-2 to TRBJ2-7; TRBD2 matches at 11 bases. This CDR3 is 13 amino acids long. After removal of 4 bases from V and 12 bases from J, the junction contained 8 bases not matched to a gene. Germline assignment: CDR1 SGHTA and CDR2 FQGNSA. Written as DNA, the CDR3 is TGTGCCAGCAGCTGGGGTAGCGGGAGGGTCTCGTACTTC. Translation: CASSWGSGRVSYF.

The gene calls are TRBV19 and TRBJ1-1; 8 nucleotides line up with TRBD1. Germline V lookup: CDR1 LNHDA, CDR2 SQIVND (reference sequence). The CDR3 is made up of 14 amino acids. V lost 5 bases and J lost 3; bases outside the gene matches: 5. The CDR3 region is CASSSRTGYTEAFF. For the CDR3, the DNA is TGTGCCAGTAGTTCAAGGACAGGGTACACTGAAGCTTTCTTT.

Comment on this clone: In the same sample, other DNA sequences code for this CDR3. This rearrangement joins TRBV6-5 to TRBJ1-1; the D gene is possibly TRBD1 (6 bases). Between the trimmed V and J ends, which lost 2 bases and 1 base, there was a span of 8 bases. The CDR3 is 14 amino acids. Germline-derived CDR1 and CDR2 are MNHEY and SVGAGI. The CDR3 DNA reads as TGTGCCAGCAGTTACCTACAGGGGAACACTGAAGCTTTCTTT. Protein: CASSYLQGNTEAFF.

The chain employs TRBV6-4 and TRBJ1-5, with 7 bases that match TRBD1. Germline V gives CDR1 MRHNA, CDR2 SNTAGT. The V gene end was trimmed by 4 bases and the J gene end by 5 bases; junction bases not matched to a gene: 17. There are 18 residues in the CDR3. CDR3: CASSVRNPGQFIDQPQHF. The CDR3, as DNA: TGTGCCAGCAGTGTTCGGAACCCGGGACAGTTCATTGATCAGCCCCAGCATTTT.

This chain joins TRBV7-6 and TRBJ2-5; 7 bases align to TRBD1. With V trimmed by 3 bases and J by 5 bases, 6 bases remained unmatched. The CDR3 consists of 14 residues. Germline CDR1 and CDR2: SGHVS and FNYEAQ. CDR3 protein: CASSFRIRGETQYF. Here the CDR3 DNA reads TGTGCCAGCAGCTTCCGGATCAGGGGGGAGACCCAGTACTTC.

V usage is TRBV13 and J usage is TRBJ1-6, with TRBD1 matching 9 bases. The V gene's germline CDR1 is PRHDT and CDR2 FYEKMQ (reference sequence). J lost 7 bases, V lost 6 bases, and 4 bases had no gene match. The CDR3 has 14 amino acids. CDR3 region: CASRLGTGNSPLHF. CDR3 in DNA: TGTGCCAGCAGACTCGGGACAGGGAATTCACCCCTCCACTTT.

This rearrangement joins TRBV28 to TRBJ1-2; D possibly corresponds to TRBD1 (6 bases). Looked up from germline, CDR1 is MDHEN and CDR2 is SYDVKM. V lost 8 bases, J lost 3 bases, and 19 bases lay in between. The CDR3 has 15 residues. The CDR3 loop is CASRNQGNGDYGYTF. The CDR3 nucleotides read TGTGCCAGCCGAAATCAGGGGAATGGCGACTATGGCTACACCTTC.

V is TRBV29-1 and J is TRBJ2-7; TRBD2 might be the D (5 bases). V was cut by 1 base and J by 1 base, with 5 bases left in between. The CDR3 totals 12 residues. From germline, CDR1 is SQVTM and CDR2 ANQGSEA. Here the CDR3 DNA reads TGCAGCGTTGAAGGACTATCCTACGAGCAGTACTTC. Amino acids: CSVEGLSYEQYF.

This chain joins TRBV6-5 and TRBJ2-1; D might be TRBD2 (5 bases). The germline CDR1 and CDR2 sequences are MNHEY and SVGAGI. The CDR3 loop spans 16 amino acids. V was cut by 0 bases and J by 5 bases, with 14 bases left in between. Here the CDR3 reads CASSYSIPTSHNEQFF. The CDR3 region has the DNA TGTGCCAGCAGTTACTCGATACCCACTAGTCACAATGAGCAGTTCTTC.